The 14 T cell receptor beta chains reported below all come from one sample, sequenced in a study of regulatory dendritic cells for organ transplantation. Here immunoSEQ multiplex PCR was the method, and the copy in TCRdb shows in-frame clones only, minus some. The profile covers fewer than 40,000 clones, with around 90% appearing a single time and just over 0.06% taken by the ten largest. Sample: naive CD4+ T cells from blood. This sample's subset: CD45RA+ naive T cells. The receptors shown here come from a human donor in good health.

V usage is TRBV5-1 and J usage is TRBJ2-5; D is uncertain. Germline V CDR1 and CDR2: SGHRS, YFSETQ. This CDR3 is built from 13 residues. Trimming stripped 5 bases from V and 7 bases from J, with 15 bases between. In nucleotides, the CDR3 is TGCGCCAGCAGGTCCCTTGAACTCGGGACCCAGTACTTC. Amino acids: CASRSLELGTQYF. Supplemented by reference TRBV5-1 and TRBJ2-5, the full variable domain reads KAGVTQTPRYLIKTRGQQVTLSCSPISGHRSVSWYQQTPGQGLQFLFEYFSETQRNKGNFPGRFSGRQFSNSRSEMNVSTLELGDSALYLCASRSLELGTQYFGPGTRLLVL.

The chain has TRBV29-1 and TRBJ2-6; the match to TRBD1 covers 7 bases. The germline V gene has CDR1 SQVTM and CDR2 ANQGSEA. This CDR3 has 14 amino acids. The trim removed 7 bases at V and 2 bases at J, leaving 5 bases unmatched. The CDR3 loop is CSAGTGAGANVLTF. The CDR3 bases are TGCAGCGCCGGAACAGGGGCTGGGGCCAACGTCCTGACTTTC.

This clone was picked up one time. The chain has TRBV14 and TRBJ2-7; D is tentatively TRBD1 or TRBD2 (5 bases each). Trimming left V 7 bases short and J 2 bases short, with 18 bases between. Germline CDR1 reads SGHDN; CDR2 reads FVKESK. The CDR3 spans 15 residues. This CDR3 is CASTSSGTVPYEQYF. The CDR3 DNA reads TGTGCCAGCACCTCTTCCGGGACGGTACCCTACGAGCAGTACTTC.

This chain joins TRBV4-1 and TRBJ2-7; no clear D. V lost 2 bases to trimming and J lost 3 bases, with 17 bases between them. In germline, CDR1 is MGHRA, CDR2 YSYEKL. There are 16 residues in the CDR3. The CDR3 DNA reads as TGCGCCAGCAGCCAATTGATAGGGAAGCAGCGCTACGAGCAGTACTTC. As protein: CASSQLIGKQRYEQYF.

The rearrangement uses TRBV4-3 and TRBJ1-2; the D is unclear. V lost 0 bases, J lost 1 base, and 9 bases lay in between. CDR1 and CDR2 from the germline V gene are LGHNA and YSLEER. The CDR3 is 15 residues long. The CDR3: CASSQDLAVNYGYTF. The CDR3 DNA follows: TGCGCCAGCAGCCAAGATCTGGCGGTTAACTATGGCTACACCTTC.

V gene TRBV2 combines with J gene TRBJ2-3, with 10 bases lining up with TRBD2. J gave up 6 bases and V 7 bases, and 10 bases lay outside the gene matches. CDR1 and CDR2 (germline): SNHLY, FYNNEI. This CDR3 has 15 amino acids. CDR3 region: CASTERSGRGDTQYF. The CDR3 nucleotides are TGTGCCAGCACCGAAAGGAGCGGGAGGGGGGATACGCAGTATTTT.

In this sample, this clone turned up once. The chain combines TRBV10-3 with TRBJ2-3, with a possible D match to TRBD1 (6 bases). Trimming removed 4 bases from V and 5 bases from J, with 16 bases in between. Germline CDR1 is ENHRY and CDR2 is SYGVKD. The CDR3 spans 15 residues. CDR3 DNA: TGTGCCATCAGTGTACAGGGAAGAGATCAAGATACGCAGTATTTT. Translated: CAISVQGRDQDTQYF.

The chain employs TRBV15 and TRBJ1-6, with D tentatively TRBD1 (5 bases). Germline V gene sequence: CDR1 LNHNV, CDR2 YYDKDF (reference sequence). CDR3 length: 15 residues. Between the trimmed V and J ends, which lost 0 bases and 10 bases, there was a span of 13 bases. The CDR3 bases are TGTGCCACCAGCAGAGATCTGGGGGGTGGATCACCCCTCCACTTT. It encodes CATSRDLGGGSPLHF.

This CDR3 is CASSPPSHRETQYF. The CDR3 DNA follows: TGTGCCAGCTCACCCCCCTCCCATCGGGAGACCCAGTACTTC. V usage is TRBV18 and J usage is TRBJ2-5; no clear D. The V and J ends lost 3 bases and 5 bases respectively, with 13 bases between them. Germline CDR1 is KGHSH and CDR2 is LQKENI. The CDR3 spans 14 residues.

V usage is TRBV6-6 and J usage is TRBJ2-3; 9 bases match TRBD2. Per the germline V gene, CDR1 is MNHNY and CDR2 is SVGAGI (reference sequence). There are 16 residues in the CDR3. After removal of 4 bases from V and 2 bases from J, the junction contained 7 bases not matched to a gene. CDR3 bases: TGTGCCAGCAGTTCGAGGCGGGGGGGCAACACAGATACGCAGTATTTT. Translating it yields CASSSRRGGNTDTQYF.

The rearrangement uses TRBV7-8 and TRBJ2-1; 12 nucleotides line up with TRBD1. Trimming removed 6 bases from V and 6 bases from J; junction bases left unmatched: 18. This CDR3 has 19 residues. CDR1 SGHVS and CDR2 FQNEAQ come from the germline V gene. The CDR3 is CASRQARDRGRFLPNEQFF. The CDR3 DNA sequence: TGTGCCAGCAGGCAAGCCCGGGACAGGGGGCGATTTTTACCCAATGAGCAGTTCTTC.

The gene calls are TRBV4-2 and TRBJ1-6; D is ambiguous. This CDR3 is 14 amino acids long. CDR1 and CDR2 (germline): LGHNA, YNFKEQ. The V end was cut by 4 bases, the J end by 18 bases, with 22 bases between. The CDR3 DNA reads TGTGCCAGCAGCCCTGGGATACCCCAGGTATCTTCCCACTTT. It specifies CASSPGIPQVSSHF.

This clone was observed a single time. V usage is TRBV7-2 and J usage is TRBJ2-3; a possible D gene is TRBD2 (6 bases). The length of the CDR3 is 15 residues. The germline V and J ends were trimmed by 6 bases and 2 bases, with 15 bases remaining between them. Germline V gene sequence: CDR1 SGHTA, CDR2 FQGNSA. CDR3 in DNA: TGTGCCAGCAGAGGGGTAGCGGCCTACACAGATACGCAGTATTTT. Translated: CASRGVAAYTDTQYF.

CDR3 nucleotide sequence: TGTGCCAGCACGGACGACTATGGCTACACCTTC. Its protein product is CASTDDYGYTF. The J gene is TRBJ1-2, the V gene TRBV28; D is undetermined. With 7 bases removed from V and 3 bases from J, the gap between germline ends came to 6 bases. The germline V gene has CDR1 MDHEN and CDR2 SYDVKM. This CDR3 contains 11 residues.